These 30 T cell receptor beta chains came from one sample sequenced in a study of CD8 T cells in ankylosing spondylitis. Study outcomes and limitations: Ankylosing spondylitis blood appeared to be characterized by a TCR beta motif of eight or nine highly homologous variants.

A single record per CDR3 protein comes from TCRdb applying MiXCR to the 5' RACE reads. The data hold 130,000 or so distinct CDR3 sequences, with approximately 17% observed a single time. No cognate antigen is known for these TCRs. Source material: blood, either unsorted or a sorted T cell fraction (not recorded which). All receptors derive from a male donor with ankylosing spondylitis.

V usage is TRBV19 and J usage is TRBJ2-1; 7 bases agree with TRBD2. With 6 bases clipped from V and 2 bases from J, the junction kept 4 bases outside the gene matches. Per the germline V gene, CDR1 is LNHDA and CDR2 is SQIVND (reference sequence). The CDR3 is made up of 14 amino acids. The CDR3 loop reads CASRLRGAYNEQFF. The DNA for the CDR3 is TGTGCCAGTAGGTTACGGGGGGCCTACAATGAGCAGTTCTTC.

The chain is built from TRBV20-1 and TRBJ2-6; D gene ambiguous. The V end was cut by 6 bases, the J end by 1 base, with 22 bases between. The germline V gene encodes CDR1 DFQATT and CDR2 SNEGSKA (reference sequence). The CDR3 contains 18 residues. Written as DNA, the CDR3 is TGCAGTGCAGCCCACTTAGGGCTCCTTCTATCTGGGGCCAACGTCCTGACTTTC. It translates to CSAAHLGLLLSGANVLTF.

There are many counts of this clonotype. V usage is TRBV27 and J usage is TRBJ1-5, with D maybe TRBD1 (6 bases). The length of the CDR3 is 12 residues. V was trimmed by 4 bases and J by 6 bases, leaving 7 bases between them. Germline CDR1 and CDR2: MNHEY and SMNVEV (reference sequence). The CDR3 loop is CASSSRGQPQHF. CDR3 DNA sequence: TGTGCCAGCAGTTCCAGGGGTCAGCCCCAGCATTTT.

This clonotype was counted a few times. The rearrangement uses TRBV7-9 and TRBJ2-1; 10 bases line up with TRBD1. V lost 3 bases and J lost 4; bases outside the gene matches: 3. CDR1 is SEHNR and CDR2 is FQNEAQ in the germline V gene (reference sequence). The CDR3 has 15 residues. CDR3 nucleotides: TGTGCCAGCAGCTTGGGACAGGGGCTATACAATGAGCAGTTCTTC. Encoded protein: CASSLGQGLYNEQFF.

This clonotype was detected only a few times. This sequence joins TRBV7-2 and TRBJ2-5, with unresolved D. V lost 1 base and J lost 3, with 9 bases in between. The CDR3 length is 14 residues. The germline V gene has CDR1 SGHTA and CDR2 FQGNSA. This CDR3 reads CASSLDQQKETQYF. CDR3 DNA: TGTGCCAGCAGCTTAGACCAGCAGAAAGAGACCCAGTACTTC.

V and J are TRBV9 and TRBJ1-1, with D possibly TRBD1 on 5 matching bases. V was trimmed by 4 bases and J by 0 bases, leaving 10 bases between them. In germline, CDR1 is SGDLS, CDR2 YYNGEE. This CDR3 has 14 amino acids. The CDR3 sequence: CASSSGLLNTEAFF. CDR3 sequence (DNA): TGTGCCAGCAGCTCAGGGCTTTTGAACACTGAAGCTTTCTTT.

This clonotype has ten or more counts. CDR3 residues: CSAASRTRYHEQFF. The CDR3 DNA follows: TGCAGCGCCGCTAGCAGGACCCGTTATCATGAGCAGTTCTTC. The genes are TRBV29-1 and TRBJ2-1, with D perhaps matching TRBD2 (5 bases). This CDR3 comprises 14 residues. Germline V lookup: CDR1 SQVTM, CDR2 ANQGSEA. V was pared by 7 bases and J by 8 bases, with 21 bases between.

This clonotype was detected ten times or more. The chain employs TRBV25-1 and TRBJ2-2; D gene uncertain. The V and J ends lost 4 bases and 3 bases respectively, with 3 bases between them. This CDR3 is built from 12 residues. The germline V gene encodes CDR1 MGHDK and CDR2 SYGVNS. The CDR3 loop reads CASSAYTGELFF. As DNA, the CDR3 is TGTGCCAGCAGTGCGTACACCGGGGAGCTGTTTTTT.

The V call is TRBV20-1, the J call TRBJ2-3; TRBD2 matches at 10 bases. The germline CDR1 and CDR2 sequences are DFQATT and SNEGSKA (reference sequence). The CDR3 spans 16 residues. V was pared by 3 bases and J by 2 bases, with 8 bases of the junction left unmatched. CDR3 sequence: CSARDGSGRYTDTQYF. In DNA form, the CDR3 reads TGCAGTGCTAGGGATGGTAGCGGGAGGTACACAGATACGCAGTATTTT.

The chain is built from TRBV7-6 and TRBJ2-1; D possibly uses TRBD1 or TRBD2 (7 bases each). The CDR3 totals 15 residues. Trimming removed 5 bases from V and 9 bases from J, with 20 bases in between. Germline V gives CDR1 SGHVS, CDR2 FNYEAQ. The CDR3 DNA is TGTGCCAGCAGCCAACAGGGGCCGTTAGCGGGTGAGCAGTTCTTC. As protein: CASSQQGPLAGEQFF. The whole variable domain, remainder taken from reference TRBV7-6 and TRBJ2-1, is GAGVSQSPRYKVTKRGQDVALRCDPISGHVSLYWYRQALGQGPEFLTYFNYEAQQDKSGLPNDRFSAERPEGSISTLTIQRTEQRDSAMYRCASSQQGPLAGEQFFGPGTRLTVL.

This clonotype was recorded a few times. The V call is TRBV20-1, the J call TRBJ1-5; maybe TRBD1 (6 bases). The CDR3 sequence is 14 residues long. CDR1 and CDR2 (germline): DFQATT, SNEGSKA (reference sequence). Trimming removed 6 bases from V and 6 bases from J, with 18 bases in between. The CDR3 sequence is CSAPRGQEGQPQHF. For the CDR3, the DNA is TGCAGTGCCCCCCGGGGGCAGGAGGGTCAGCCCCAGCATTTT.

This clonotype was counted only a few times. The chain uses TRBV12-3 or TRBV12-4 and TRBJ1-2; no clear D. The CDR3 is made up of 14 amino acids. Trimming left V 6 bases short and J 5 bases short, with 16 bases between. The CDR3 loop reads CASSPADGLYGYTF. In nucleotides, the CDR3 is TGTGCCAGCAGCCCAGCGGACGGTCTATATGGCTACACCTTC.

In DNA form, the CDR3 reads TGCGCCAGCAGCTTGCACGGCGGGAGATCCTACAATGAGCAGTTCTTC. Amino acids: CASSLHGGRSYNEQFF. This chain joins TRBV5-1 and TRBJ2-1; 7 bases line up with TRBD2. Germline CDR1 SGHRS, CDR2 YFSETQ. V gave up 1 base and J gave up 1 base; unmatched junction bases: 5. The CDR3 consists of 16 residues.

Many counts were recorded for this clonotype. This sequence joins TRBV20-1 and TRBJ1-1; 8 nucleotides agree with TRBD1. The CDR3 totals 14 residues. With 2 bases clipped from V and 4 bases from J, the junction kept 6 bases outside the gene matches. CDR1 is DFQATT, CDR2 SNEGSKA, per germline (reference sequence). This CDR3 is CSARRDRYFTEAFF. CDR3 in DNA: TGCAGTGCTAGAAGGGACAGGTACTTCACTGAAGCTTTCTTT.

This clonotype was counted a few times. The V and J genes are TRBV5-1 and TRBJ2-1; D gene uncertain. The CDR3 has 13 amino acids. CDR1 SGHRS and CDR2 YFSETQ come from the germline V gene. The V and J ends lost 5 bases and 7 bases respectively, with 13 bases between them. CDR3 region: CASREVGKNEQFF. The CDR3, as DNA: TGCGCCAGCAGGGAAGTGGGGAAAAATGAGCAGTTCTTC.

The gene calls are TRBV24-1 and TRBJ2-2; 7 bases map to TRBD1. Unmatched junction bases numbered 4, after V lost 8 bases and J lost 5 bases. The CDR3 has 13 amino acids. Germline lookup yields CDR1 KGHDR and CDR2 SFDVKD. This CDR3 reads CATTQTGTGELFF. CDR3 in DNA: TGTGCCACCACCCAGACAGGGACCGGGGAGCTGTTTTTT.

V usage is TRBV2 and J usage is TRBJ1-4, with D possibly matching TRBD1 (5 bases). V dropped 3 bases and J dropped 7 bases, with 15 bases sitting between them. The CDR3 spans 15 residues. From germline, CDR1 is SNHLY and CDR2 FYNNEI. In DNA, the CDR3 is TGTGCCAGCAGTGACTGGGACTTGGCGGGTGAAAAACTGTTTTTT. Translated, it gives CASSDWDLAGEKLFF.

This clonotype was counted a few times. V is TRBV28 and J is TRBJ1-5; 7 bases are a match to TRBD1. The V and J ends lost 6 bases and 1 base, in that order; junction bases with no gene match: 12. From germline, CDR1 is MDHEN and CDR2 SYDVKM. The CDR3 covers 17 residues. The CDR3 protein is CASSSTATGPSNQPQHF. The CDR3, as DNA: TGTGCCAGCAGCTCAACCGCGACAGGGCCGAGCAATCAGCCCCAGCATTTT.

This clonotype was observed a few times. The chain has TRBV28 and TRBJ1-1; D might be TRBD1 (5 bases). Germline V gene data show CDR1 as MDHEN and CDR2 as SYDVKM. The CDR3 runs 16 residues. With 3 bases removed from V and 0 bases from J, the gap between germline ends came to 14 bases. The CDR3 coding sequence is TGTGCCAGCAGTTTTGTCCCAGACAGTATGAACACTGAAGCTTTCTTT. Translating gives CASSFVPDSMNTEAFF.

This clonotype was observed many times. The V call is TRBV5-1, the J call TRBJ1-1, with a weak D call TRBD1 (5 bases). The CDR3 runs 16 residues. Germline V gene data show CDR1 as SGHRS and CDR2 as YFSETQ. The V gene lost 5 bases and the J gene lost 0 bases, with 17 bases spanning the gap. Here the CDR3 DNA reads TGCGCCAGCAGAGAAAGGCTAGGGACTATGAACACTGAAGCTTTCTTT. Protein sequence: CASRERLGTMNTEAFF.

The chain is built from TRBV6-1 and TRBJ1-1; 7 positions agree with TRBD1. In germline, CDR1 is MNHNS, CDR2 SASEGT. V lost 6 bases and J lost 0; bases outside the gene matches: 13. The length of the CDR3 is 17 residues. The CDR3 DNA sequence: TGTGCCAGCAGACCACTGACAGGGTTAGGGATGAACACTGAAGCTTTCTTT. Its translation: CASRPLTGLGMNTEAFF.

This chain uses TRBV12-3 or TRBV12-4 with TRBJ1-1; D is uncertain. The CDR3 has 13 residues. V shed 6 bases and J shed 1 base, with 9 bases lying between them. The CDR3: CASRRPKNTEAFF. The CDR3 nucleotides are TGTGCCAGCAGACGACCGAAGAACACTGAAGCTTTCTTT.

This clonotype was picked up a small number of times. The V and J genes are TRBV6-1 and TRBJ2-7; maybe TRBD2 (6 bases). With 6 bases removed from V and 0 bases from J, the gap between germline ends came to 12 bases. The length of the CDR3 is 14 residues. CDR1 and CDR2 (germline): MNHNS, SASEGT. The DNA of the CDR3 is TGTGCCAGCAGGCTCGCGGGGCCCTCCTACGAGCAGTACTTC. Translated, it gives CASRLAGPSYEQYF.

The chain joins TRBV4-1 to TRBJ1-2; D perhaps matches TRBD1 (6 bases). Per the germline V gene, CDR1 is MGHRA and CDR2 is YSYEKL. V lost 0 bases and J 8 bases, leaving 13 bases between the germline ends. The CDR3 length is 14 residues. The CDR3 spells CASSQDRGGVGYTF. CDR3 nucleotides: TGCGCCAGCAGCCAAGACAGGGGAGGCGTCGGCTACACCTTC.

The V call is TRBV7-9, the J call TRBJ1-4, with D maybe TRBD1 (6 bases). The CDR3 totals 13 residues. Germline V CDR1 and CDR2: SEHNR, FQNEAQ (reference sequence). V was cut by 6 bases and J by 2 bases, with 7 bases left in between. CDR3 nucleotides: TGTGCCAGCAGAGGACAGACTAATGAAAAACTGTTTTTT. It yields the protein CASRGQTNEKLFF. Full variable domain (rest looked up from reference TRBV7-9 and TRBJ1-4): DTGVSQNPRHKITKRGQNVTFRCDPISEHNRLYWYRQTLGQGPEFLTYFQNEAQLEKSRLLSDRFSAERPKGSFSTLEIQRTEQGDSAMYLCASRGQTNEKLFFGSGTQLSVL.

This clonotype appeared a few times. J is TRBJ1-4 and V is TRBV6-1, with 7 positions matching TRBD1. There are 15 residues in the CDR3. After removal of 5 bases from V and 2 bases from J, the junction contained 5 bases not matched to a gene. In germline, CDR1 is MNHNS, CDR2 SASEGT. The CDR3 loop is CASSRMTGTNEKLFF. CDR3 bases: TGTGCCAGCAGTCGTATGACAGGGACTAATGAAAAACTGTTTTTT.

This clonotype was counted at least ten times. V is TRBV10-3 and J is TRBJ2-5; no firm D call. Germline CDR1 is ENHRY and CDR2 is SYGVKD. The CDR3 sequence is 14 residues long. V shed 0 bases and J shed 2 bases, with 7 bases lying between them. For the CDR3, the DNA is TGTGCCATCAGTGAGTCGATCGGGCAAGAGACCCAGTACTTC. Translated, it gives CAISESIGQETQYF.

The chain links TRBV12-3 or TRBV12-4 to TRBJ1-5, with 10 bases lining up with TRBD1. V was clipped by 7 bases and J by 6 bases; unmatched bases: 9. The CDR3 covers 15 residues. The CDR3, as DNA: TGTGCCAGCAATTCGGGACAGGGGTGGGGTCAGCCCCAGCATTTT. Amino acid sequence: CASNSGQGWGQPQHF.

V and J are TRBV3-1 and TRBJ2-7; 15 bases match TRBD2. Germline CDR1 LGHDT, CDR2 YNNKEL (reference sequence). Germline trimming cut 2 bases from V and 4 bases from J; bases unmatched to any gene: 3. There are 16 residues in the CDR3. CDR3 nucleotides: TGTGCCAGCAGCCAACCCGGGACTAGCGGGAGGTACGAGCAGTACTTC. It is translated as CASSQPGTSGRYEQYF.

The V and J genes are TRBV29-1 and TRBJ1-1; 8 nucleotides align to TRBD1. CDR1 SQVTM and CDR2 ANQGSEA come from the germline V gene. The V segment lost 4 bases and the J segment 3 bases; nucleotides outside the gene matches: 7. This CDR3 is built from 14 residues. CDR3 region: CSVARQGRHTEAFF. Written as DNA, the CDR3 is TGCAGCGTTGCCCGACAGGGGAGGCACACTGAAGCTTTCTTT. The full variable domain, completed using reference TRBV29-1 and TRBJ1-1, is SAVISQKPSRDICQRGTSLTIQCQVDSQVTMMFWYRQQPGQSLTLIATANQGSEATYESGFVIDKFPISRPNLTFSTLTVSNMSPEDSSIYLCSVARQGRHTEAFFGQGTRLTVV.